The subject of this entry is one T cell receptor beta chain. Its target antigen remains unknown. No base qualities exist here, and no much larger clone lies one base off it. This sample stems from a study of response to subunit inactivated influenza vaccine (dated by TCRdb to 2016 to 2019). Some background on the complete study: Deep quantitative T cell receptor repertoire profiling was used in the study to track responses to a trivalent subunit inactivated influenza vaccine. Broad study findings and their caveats: The authors proposed that each seasonal influenza vaccination may bring in only a limited number of new T cells.

Library creation used RT-PCR. Data came from an Illumina HiSeq 2500. In-frame beta chains were kept once TCRdb had trimmed the public reads at Q25 with fastp and called clones with MiXCR. Each CDR3 protein appears once, grouped with its most common genes and DNA. This sample comprises 750,000 to 850,000 distinct CDR3 sequences, less than 20% of them detected only once. Around 9.9% of the sample is taken by the ten largest. Its CDR3 holds 14 amino acids, cysteine through phenylalanine. The retained sequence is limited to the CDR3, 42 bases, with the frame set at the first base. CDR1 and CDR2, per the germline V gene, are SGHAT and FQNNGV. V is reduced by 6 bases and J by 8 bases, leaving a spacing of 16 bases between them.

This specimen was PBMCs from blood, taken about 5 days after vaccination. This receptor chain uses TRBV11-2 and TRBJ1-4; no D gene is confidently identified. This clonotype originated in a man aged 50 to 60 who received an inactivated influenza vaccine. Donor details come from another sample of the same person, matched by shared clones. The CDR3 here reads CASRKGHGGEKLFF. The sequence in DNA is TGTGCCAGCAGGAAGGGTCACGGAGGGGAAAAACTGTTTTTT.